What follows are 5 T cell receptor beta chains derived from one specimen sequenced in a study of T cell changes during pregnancy in multiple sclerosis. Sequencing used immunoSEQ multiplex PCR; TCRdb keeps in-frame clones, though not all of them. The profile covers more than 55,000 clones, with 90% appearing a single time and roughly 2% taken by the ten largest. The specimen was peripheral blood, collected in the first trimester of pregnancy. All receptors come from a female donor in good health, enrolled as a control in a pregnancy study.

The chain is built from TRBV5-6 and TRBJ1-3, with D unresolved. Between the trimmed V and J ends, which lost 4 bases and 0 bases, there was a span of 11 bases. Germline lookup yields CDR1 SGHDT and CDR2 YYEEEE. CDR3 length: 15 residues. Here the CDR3 DNA reads TGTGCCAGCAGCGGACTACAGATCTCTGGAAACACCATATATTTT. Protein product: CASSGLQISGNTIYF.

The rearrangement joins TRBV4-2 to TRBJ1-1; D is perhaps TRBD1 (6 bases). This CDR3 has 14 residues. CDR1 and CDR2 (germline): LGHNA, YNFKEQ. Deletions cut 0 bases from V and 5 bases from J, with 10 bases between. CDR3: CASSQDGGATEAFF. The CDR3 nucleotides are TGTGCCAGCAGCCAAGATGGGGGGGCGACTGAAGCTTTCTTT.

This clone has just one count. The rearrangement uses TRBV6-5 and TRBJ2-5; TRBD2 is a possible D gene (5 bases). Germline values: CDR1 MNHEY, CDR2 SVGAGI. CDR3 length: 11 residues. Trimming removed 6 bases at V and 7 bases at J, with 9 bases between. CDR3 coding DNA: TGTGCCAGCAGCATTCGGGGGACCCAGTACTTC. Amino acids: CASSIRGTQYF.

The gene calls are TRBV30 and TRBJ1-2; maybe TRBD1 (5 bases). V gave up 0 bases and J gave up 2 bases, with 10 bases separating them. This CDR3 has 14 amino acids. Germline loops: CDR1 GTSNPN, CDR2 SVGIG (reference sequence). CDR3 DNA: TGTGCCTGGAGTGTAGGTGCAGGGAACTATGGCTACACCTTC. It is translated as CAWSVGAGNYGYTF.

CDR3 residues: CASSPSGTISYNEQFF. The CDR3 nucleotides read TGTGCCAGCAGCCCAAGCGGGACCATCTCCTACAATGAGCAGTTCTTC. The chain has TRBV5-4 and TRBJ2-1, with 7 nucleotides matching TRBD2. Germline-derived CDR1 and CDR2 are SGHNT and YYREEE (reference sequence). The ends lost 4 bases at V and 0 bases at J; junction bases unmatched: 7. The CDR3 totals 16 residues.